This TCR beta chain was identified in a study of cytomegalovirus exposure and HLA in healthy donors. Germline V CDR1 and CDR2: SGHKS, YYEKEE (reference sequence). This CDR3 region has 17 residues. Losses at the gene ends were 3 bases for V and 1 base for J; bases not matched to a gene: 9. Use of 60 Vbeta and 13 Jbeta primers characterized the PCR. Only in-frame clones appear in the TCRdb table, and some are missing; sequencing was by immunoSEQ multiplex PCR. The data hold a few hundred thousand clones, with over 90% observed a single time. The V gene is TRBV5-5, the J gene TRBJ2-5, with 10 bases aligning to TRBD2. Sequenced material: PBMCs. The receptor's source is a girl aged 2 to 9 in good health and CMV-seronegative. The chain's CDR3 is CASSSGGGLAPQETQYF. The CDR3, as DNA: TGTGCCAGCAGCTCAGGGGGGGGACTAGCGCCCCAAGAGACCCAGTACTTC.